Shown below are 23 T cell receptor beta chains from a single sample sequenced in a study of OX40 agonist ivuxolimab in advanced cancers. The library relied on the immunoSEQ multiplex PCR assay. TCRdb carries this immuneACCESS record with in-frame sequences only. Its versions omit some clonotypes, under half of them owing to an unresolved V gene in the studies checked, with the rest unexplained. Across this sample there are approximately 80,000 clones, with approximately 85% seen only once. The ten largest clones add up to over 3% of the sample. Specimen: CD4+ or CD8+ T cells sorted from blood, collected in a trial of the OX40 agonist ivuxolimab. These receptor sequences come from an adult with an advanced solid tumor such as melanoma, head and neck, liver or kidney cancer.

The chain carries TRBV11-3 and TRBJ2-7; D is ambiguous. CDR1 and CDR2 (germline): SGHNT, YENEEA. The V gene lost 3 bases and the J gene lost 3 bases, with 12 bases spanning the gap. This CDR3 is built from 14 residues. CDR3 amino acids: CASSFGSDIYEQYF. The CDR3 DNA sequence: TGTGCCAGCAGCTTTGGCTCCGATATCTACGAGCAGTACTTC.

This chain joins TRBV28 and TRBJ2-7; TRBD1 agrees at 11 bases. Germline V gene sequence: CDR1 MDHEN, CDR2 SYDVKM. The CDR3 has 16 residues. With 6 bases clipped from V and 7 bases from J, the junction kept 14 bases outside the gene matches. The CDR3 spells CASSDPPGQGDLEQYF. The CDR3 bases are TGTGCCAGCAGCGATCCCCCGGGACAGGGGGACCTGGAGCAGTACTTC. The full variable domain, its missing parts supplied by reference TRBV28 and TRBJ2-7, is DVKVTQSSRYLVKRTGEKVFLECVQDMDHENMFWYRQDPGLGLRLIYFSYDVKMKEKGDIPEGYSVSREKKERFSLILESASTNQTSMYLCASSDPPGQGDLEQYFGPGTRLTVT.

The rearrangement uses TRBV7-9 and TRBJ1-1; 8 positions agree with TRBD1. Trimming removed 7 bases from V and 3 bases from J; junction bases left unmatched: 7. This CDR3 is built from 14 residues. Germline CDR1 and CDR2: SEHNR and FQNEAQ (reference sequence). CDR3: CASISGTGDTEAFF. The DNA for the CDR3 is TGTGCCAGCATCTCGGGGACAGGTGACACTGAAGCTTTCTTT.

The V call is TRBV7-2, the J call TRBJ2-2, with a tentative D call TRBD1 (6 bases). V dropped 6 bases and J dropped 5 bases, with 13 bases sitting between them. There are 14 residues in the CDR3. Germline V gives CDR1 SGHTA, CDR2 FQGNSA. CDR3 protein: CASRSQTGTGELFF. In nucleotides, the CDR3 is TGTGCCAGCAGGTCGCAAACAGGGACCGGGGAGCTGTTTTTT.

The chain is built from TRBV19 and TRBJ1-2, with TRBD1 matching 7 bases. CDR3 size: 15 residues. Germline assignment: CDR1 LNHDA and CDR2 SQIVND (reference sequence). Trimming at V came to 3 bases and at J to 5 bases, leaving 9 bases not matched to a gene. The CDR3 region has the DNA TGTGCCAGTAGTATTGCCGGGACAGAGGGATATGGCTACACCTTC. It translates to CASSIAGTEGYGYTF.

A single count supports this clone. This sequence joins TRBV12-5 and TRBJ2-7; D gene unclear. CDR1 is LGHNT and CDR2 is FRNRAP in the germline V gene. V gave up 2 bases and J gave up 3 bases, with 26 bases separating them. The CDR3 is 19 residues long. Written as DNA, the CDR3 is TGTGCTAGTGGTTTGCCCGCCCCCCCCTGCCTGGATGGGGTCTACGAGCAGTACTTC. Its protein product is CASGLPAPPCLDGVYEQYF.

This chain links TRBV5-1 with TRBJ1-1; D gene unclear. V lost 5 bases and J 7 bases, leaving 12 bases between the germline ends. The germline CDR1 and CDR2 sequences are SGHRS and YFSETQ. This CDR3 is 12 amino acids long. CDR3 nucleotides: TGCGCCAGCAGAATCGACGGAAATGAAGCTTTCTTT. As protein: CASRIDGNEAFF.

This clone was seen only once. The CDR3 sequence: CASSPDGNHQETQYF. The CDR3, as DNA: TGTGCCAGCAGCCCCGACGGAAACCACCAAGAGACCCAGTACTTC. V and J are TRBV6-6 and TRBJ2-5; D gene ambiguous. Trimming removed 6 bases at V and 0 bases at J, with 14 bases between. This CDR3 is built from 15 residues. The germline CDR1 and CDR2 sequences are MNHNY and SVGAGI (reference sequence).

This chain uses TRBV5-4 with TRBJ2-2, with D perhaps assigned TRBD1 or TRBD2 (5 bases each). The CDR3 spans 15 residues. V lost 1 base and J lost 9, with 16 bases in between. Germline values: CDR1 SGHNT, CDR2 YYREEE (reference sequence). Written as DNA, the CDR3 is TGTGCCAGCAGCTTGATCAGTACCGGGACCCGGGAGCTGTTTTTT. Translating it yields CASSLISTGTRELFF.

The chain is built from TRBV28 and TRBJ2-5; tentative D call: TRBD1 (5 bases). With 6 bases removed from V and 5 bases from J, the gap between germline ends came to 13 bases. Germline V gene sequence: CDR1 MDHEN, CDR2 SYDVKM. The CDR3 runs 13 residues. CDR3: CASRGGASETQYF. In DNA, the CDR3 is TGTGCCAGCAGAGGTGGGGCGAGTGAGACCCAGTACTTC.

The J gene is TRBJ1-2, the V gene TRBV9; a weak D match, TRBD1 (5 bases). The CDR3 loop spans 14 amino acids. The V and J ends lost 2 bases and 3 bases respectively, with 11 bases between them. From germline, CDR1 is SGDLS and CDR2 YYNGEE. The CDR3 loop reads CASSVEGVHYGYTF. The DNA of the CDR3 is TGTGCCAGCAGCGTGGAAGGGGTGCACTATGGCTACACCTTC. Drawing the rest from reference TRBV9 and TRBJ1-2, the complete variable domain is DSGVTQTPKHLITATGQRVTLRCSPRSGDLSVYWYQQSLDQGLQFLIQYYNGEERAKGNILERFSAQQFPDLHSELNLSSLELGDSALYFCASSVEGVHYGYTFGSGTRLTVV.

The chain joins TRBV9 to TRBJ1-4; 9 bases match TRBD1. Germline lookup yields CDR1 SGDLS and CDR2 YYNGEE. Unmatched junction bases numbered 8, after V lost 0 bases and J lost 8 bases. CDR3 size: 16 residues. The CDR3 DNA follows: TGTGCCAGCAGCGTAGGGGGACAGGGTGGAGGCGAAAAACTGTTTTTT. Its protein product is CASSVGGQGGGEKLFF.

The genes are TRBV4-3 and TRBJ2-7; a weak D match, TRBD2 (6 bases). V shed 1 base and J shed 6 bases, with 16 bases lying between them. The CDR3 has 15 amino acids. Germline-derived CDR1 and CDR2 are LGHNA and YSLEER. CDR3 DNA: TGCGCCAGCAGCCAAGGGTCAGGACTACCCCTCGAGCAGTACTTC. This codes for CASSQGSGLPLEQYF.

The gene calls are TRBV19 and TRBJ2-1, with TRBD1 matching 10 bases. The CDR3 has 16 amino acids. The trim removed 4 bases at V and 4 bases at J, leaving 7 bases unmatched. Germline lookup yields CDR1 LNHDA and CDR2 SQIVND (reference sequence). The CDR3 coding sequence is TGTGCCAGTAGTACGGGACAGGGGTATTTGTACAATGAGCAGTTCTTC. Protein sequence: CASSTGQGYLYNEQFF.

In its sample, this clone was seen a few times. The J gene is TRBJ1-2, the V gene TRBV19; unclear D gene. The germline V gene encodes CDR1 LNHDA and CDR2 SQIVND (reference sequence). The CDR3 totals 17 residues. Trimming took off 0 bases at V and 7 bases at J, with 21 bases between the two ends. CDR3 region: CASSIDQYRLARIGYTF. The CDR3 DNA reads TGTGCCAGTAGTATAGATCAGTACCGGCTAGCGAGGATTGGCTACACCTTC.

V gene TRBV6-5 combines with J gene TRBJ2-3; TRBD2 matches 11 bases. V shed 1 base, J shed 6 bases, and the junction held 3 bases outside the gene matches. This CDR3 region has 15 residues. The germline V gene has CDR1 MNHEY and CDR2 SVGAGI. In DNA, the CDR3 is TGTGCCAGCAGTTACTATGCTAGCGGGAGGGATACGCAGTATTTT. Its protein product is CASSYYASGRDTQYF.

The chain uses TRBV7-3 and TRBJ2-1; 8 bases map to TRBD1. The CDR3 is 15 amino acids. Germline V lookup: CDR1 SGHTA, CDR2 FQGTGA. V shed 5 bases and J 4 bases; nucleotides not matched to a gene: 7. The CDR3 coding sequence is TGTGCCAGCAGCCTCGGGCAGGGGGCTTACAATGAGCAGTTCTTC. Amino acids: CASSLGQGAYNEQFF.

The J gene is TRBJ2-4, the V gene TRBV4-1, with no clear D. Germline CDR1 MGHRA, CDR2 YSYEKL. V was pared by 2 bases and J by 0 bases, with 8 bases between. The CDR3 loop spans 15 amino acids. CDR3 in DNA: TGCGCCAGCAGCCAACCCCTTAGAGCCAAAAACATTCAGTACTTC. Its protein is CASSQPLRAKNIQYF.

This clone was counted once. The genes are TRBV4-2 and TRBJ2-4; 15 bases line up with TRBD2. There are 16 residues in the CDR3. The germline V gene has CDR1 LGHNA and CDR2 YNFKEQ. The J segment lost 6 bases and the V segment lost 4 bases, leaving 4 bases of the junction unmatched. This chain's CDR3 is CASSLRTSGGGNIQYF. For the CDR3, the DNA is TGTGCCAGCAGCCTTCGGACTAGCGGGGGGGGAAACATTCAGTACTTC.

V gene TRBV2 combines with J gene TRBJ2-1; no clear D. The germline gives CDR1 SNHLY, CDR2 FYNNEI. V dropped 9 bases and J dropped 0 bases, with 12 bases sitting between them. This CDR3 region has 14 residues. DNA of the CDR3: TGTGCCAGAGGGTCTCAGAGCTCCTACAATGAGCAGTTCTTC. This encodes CARGSQSSYNEQFF. Together with reference TRBV2 and TRBJ2-1, the CDR3 gives the full variable domain: EPEVTQTPSHQVTQMGQEVILRCVPISNHLYFYWYRQILGQKVEFLVSFYNNEISEKSEIFDDQFSVERPDGSNFTLKIRSTKLEDSAMYFCARGSQSSYNEQFFGPGTRLTVL.

The rearrangement uses TRBV5-6 and TRBJ2-7; D gene ambiguous. The V and J ends lost 3 bases and 3 bases respectively, with 10 bases between them. The CDR3 spans 13 residues. Looked up from germline, CDR1 is SGHDT and CDR2 is YYEEEE. CDR3 amino acids: CASSSSDGYEQYF. CDR3 nucleotides: TGTGCCAGCAGCTCCAGCGACGGCTACGAGCAGTACTTC. Variable domain in full (rest from reference TRBV5-6 and TRBJ2-7): DAGVTQSPTHLIKTRGQQVTLRCSPKSGHDTVSWYQQALGQGPQFIFQYYEEEERQRGNFPDRFSGHQFPNYSSELNVNALLLGDSALYLCASSSSDGYEQYFGPGTRLTVT.

The count of this clone is one. The chain couples TRBV7-9 to TRBJ2-1, with 7 nucleotides matching TRBD1. The V gene end was trimmed by 4 bases and the J gene end by 7 bases; junction bases not matched to a gene: 7. Germline V lookup: CDR1 SEHNR, CDR2 FQNEAQ (reference sequence). CDR3 length: 14 residues. This CDR3 reads CASSSTGTVNEQFF. In DNA, the CDR3 is TGTGCCAGCAGCTCCACTGGGACAGTTAATGAGCAGTTCTTC. Full variable domain (outside the CDR3, taken from reference TRBV7-9 and TRBJ2-1): DTGVSQNPRHKITKRGQNVTFRCDPISEHNRLYWYRQTLGQGPEFLTYFQNEAQLEKSRLLSDRFSAERPKGSFSTLEIQRTEQGDSAMYLCASSSTGTVNEQFFGPGTRLTVL.

A single count supports this clone. The chain couples TRBV4-1 to TRBJ2-7; D is possibly TRBD1 (5 bases). V was trimmed by 3 bases and J by 2 bases, leaving 14 bases between them. The CDR3 runs to 15 residues. CDR1 and CDR2 (germline): MGHRA, YSYEKL. This CDR3 reads CASSHPGPDPYEQYF. The CDR3 coding sequence is TGCGCCAGCAGCCACCCAGGGCCCGATCCCTACGAGCAGTACTTC.